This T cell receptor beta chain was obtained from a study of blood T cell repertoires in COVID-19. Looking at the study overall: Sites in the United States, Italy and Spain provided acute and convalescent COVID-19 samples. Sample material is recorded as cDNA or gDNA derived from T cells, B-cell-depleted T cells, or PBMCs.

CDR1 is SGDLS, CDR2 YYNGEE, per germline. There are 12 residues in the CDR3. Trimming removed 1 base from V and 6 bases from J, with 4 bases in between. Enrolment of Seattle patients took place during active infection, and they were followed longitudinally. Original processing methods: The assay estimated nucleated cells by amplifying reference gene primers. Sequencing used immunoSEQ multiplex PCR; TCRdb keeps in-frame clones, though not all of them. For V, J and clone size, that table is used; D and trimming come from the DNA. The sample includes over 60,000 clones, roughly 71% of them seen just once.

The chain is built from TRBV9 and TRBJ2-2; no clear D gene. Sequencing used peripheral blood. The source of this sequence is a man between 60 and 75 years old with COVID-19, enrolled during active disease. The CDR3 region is CASSVQAGELFF. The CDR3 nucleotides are TGTGCCAGCAGCGTACAGGCCGGGGAGCTGTTTTTT. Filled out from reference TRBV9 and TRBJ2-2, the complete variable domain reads DSGVTQTPKHLITATGQRVTLRCSPRSGDLSVYWYQQSLDQGLQFLIQYYNGEERAKGNILERFSAQQFPDLHSELNLSSLELGDSALYFCASSVQAGELFFGEGSRLTVL.